What follows is one TCR beta chain and its context. The data were obtained in a study of cytomegalovirus exposure and HLA in healthy donors. Using immunoSEQ multiplex PCR, the repertoire was profiled, and TCRdb retains in-frame clones only, with some absent. The repertoire holds around 190,000 clones, with about 81% as singletons. The receptor was derived from a woman younger than 45 in good health and CMV-seronegative. Sequenced sample: PBMCs.

Written as DNA, the CDR3 is TGTGCCAGTAAGGGAGAGCGATGGGGTCAGCCCCAGCATTTT. Protein: CASKGERWGQPQHF. V gene TRBV19 combines with J gene TRBJ1-5; D ambiguous. Trimming stripped 7 bases from V and 6 bases from J, with 16 bases between. The CDR3 runs 14 residues. Germline CDR1 is LNHDA and CDR2 is SQIVND (reference sequence).